The 14 T cell receptor beta chains below come from one sample, sequenced in a study of T-cell reconstitution after alpha-beta-depleted transplantation in children. It was with unique molecular identifiers that the TCRbeta library was prepared. TCRdb analysed the PCR reads with MiXCR anew, one entry per CDR3 protein. The sample holds approximately 520,000 distinct CDR3 sequences, over 25% seen once. The source was PBMCs from the stem cell graft donor, collected from the stem cell graft. The receptor set was obtained from a human donor who donated a stem cell graft to a child with aplastic anemia.

This clonotype was seen repeatedly, ten times or more. V gene TRBV29-1 combines with J gene TRBJ1-4; D is undetermined. This CDR3 region has 11 residues. Germline values: CDR1 SQVTM, CDR2 ANQGSEA. V lost 4 bases and J 5 bases, leaving 5 bases between the germline ends. CDR3 bases: TGCAGCGTTGCCCAGAATGAAAAACTGTTTTTT. Encoded protein: CSVAQNEKLFF.

There are a few counts of this clonotype. This chain links TRBV5-1 with TRBJ2-7; the D call may be TRBD1 or TRBD2 (5 bases each). V lost 4 bases and J lost 3, with 14 bases in between. The germline V gene encodes CDR1 SGHRS and CDR2 YFSETQ. The CDR3 contains 14 residues. CDR3: CASSNRDDSYEQYF. The CDR3 DNA reads as TGCGCCAGCAGCAACCGGGACGATAGCTACGAGCAGTACTTC.

The chain has TRBV6-2 or TRBV6-3 and TRBJ2-4, with D maybe TRBD2 (6 bases). V lost 5 bases to trimming and J lost 0 bases, with 11 bases between them. The CDR3 runs 15 residues. In germline, CDR1 is MNHEY, CDR2 SVGEGT. In DNA form, the CDR3 reads TGTGCCAGCAGTCGGCTAGCGCTAGCCAAAAACATTCAGTACTTC. Its translation: CASSRLALAKNIQYF.

This clonotype was detected only a few times. This sequence joins TRBV5-1 and TRBJ1-1; no definite D call. CDR1 is SGHRS and CDR2 is YFSETQ in the germline V gene. This CDR3 region has 15 residues. Trimming pared 4 bases from V and 1 base from J, leaving 14 bases between. The CDR3 spells CASSPGRTANTEAFF. The CDR3 nucleotides read TGCGCCAGCAGCCCGGGAAGGACGGCGAACACTGAAGCTTTCTTT.

In this sample, this clonotype turned up a few times. The CDR3 reads CSAVLYTGNQPQHF. The DNA of the CDR3 is TGCAGTGCTGTCTTGTATACCGGGAATCAGCCCCAGCATTTT. V and J are TRBV20-1 and TRBJ1-5; no definite D call. Deletions cut 5 bases from V and 4 bases from J, with 15 bases between. The CDR3 runs 14 residues. Per the germline V gene, CDR1 is DFQATT and CDR2 is SNEGSKA (reference sequence).

This clonotype occurred once. The V gene is TRBV7-2, the J gene TRBJ2-7; possibly TRBD1 for D (6 bases). Per germline, CDR1 SGHTA and CDR2 FQGNSA. This CDR3 is built from 15 residues. Between the trimmed V and J ends, which lost 5 bases and 0 bases, there was a span of 14 bases. The CDR3, as DNA: TGTGCCAGCAGCGGACCAGGGGTGCTCTCCTACGAGCAGTACTTC. Translating it yields CASSGPGVLSYEQYF.

The rearrangement links TRBV20-1 to TRBJ1-2; the match to TRBD1 covers 9 bases. Germline CDR1 reads DFQATT; CDR2 reads SNEGSKA (reference sequence). CDR3 length: 12 residues. Trimming at V came to 7 bases and at J to 7 bases, leaving 7 bases not matched to a gene. Here the CDR3 reads CSGTGASTGYTF. CDR3 nucleotide sequence: TGCAGTGGGACAGGGGCTAGTACTGGCTACACCTTC.

This clonotype was detected a few times. The chain is built from TRBV7-2 and TRBJ1-1; no reliable D call. The CDR3 is 14 residues long. Per the germline V gene, CDR1 is SGHTA and CDR2 is FQGNSA. V gave up 5 bases and J gave up 4 bases, with 14 bases separating them. Written as DNA, the CDR3 is TGTGCCAGCAGCCAAAGGCGGGCTCCCACTGAAGCTTTCTTT. Translating it yields CASSQRRAPTEAFF.

This clonotype turned up a few times. The chain links TRBV7-2 to TRBJ1-4; D gene uncertain. Trimming removed 2 bases from V and 8 bases from J, with 6 bases in between. The germline gives CDR1 SGHTA, CDR2 FQGNSA. The CDR3 has 12 amino acids. Here the CDR3 reads CASSLLGEKLFF. CDR3 coding DNA: TGTGCCAGCAGCTTATTGGGGGAAAAACTGTTTTTT.

V and J are TRBV6-2 or TRBV6-3 and TRBJ2-3, with D unresolved. CDR3 length: 16 amino acids. Germline CDR1 and CDR2: MNHEY and SVGEGT. Between the trimmed V and J ends, which lost 2 bases and 1 base, there was a span of 13 bases. CDR3 amino acids: CASSYGIGSRTDTQYF. The CDR3 DNA sequence: TGTGCCAGCAGTTACGGGATCGGCAGTCGCACAGATACGCAGTATTTT.

This clonotype showed up just a few times. The rearrangement joins TRBV10-3 to TRBJ2-5; 8 nucleotides line up with TRBD2. CDR1 and CDR2 from the germline V gene are ENHRY and SYGVKD. With V trimmed by 1 base and J by 3 bases, 7 bases remained unmatched. This CDR3 region has 16 residues. CDR3 amino acids: CAISEFAGGGEETQYF. For the CDR3, the DNA is TGTGCCATCAGTGAGTTCGCGGGAGGCGGGGAAGAGACCCAGTACTTC.

The chain is built from TRBV18 and TRBJ2-3; TRBD1 is a possible D gene (5 bases). V was shortened by 0 bases and J by 1 base, with 8 bases between the two germline ends. CDR3 length equals 15 residues. Germline V gene lookup returns CDR1 KGHSH and CDR2 LQKENI. In DNA, the CDR3 is TGTGCCAGCTCACCACCAGGGGCTGGCACAGATACGCAGTATTTT. This gives the protein CASSPPGAGTDTQYF.

CDR3 nucleotide sequence: TGCAGTGCTAGAGATCCCTCAGAGGGGCCAGATACGCAGTATTTT. As protein: CSARDPSEGPDTQYF. This chain links TRBV20-1 with TRBJ2-3; D possibly uses TRBD1 or TRBD2 (5 bases each). The CDR3 length is 15 residues. Per the germline V gene, CDR1 is DFQATT and CDR2 is SNEGSKA (reference sequence). Trimming took 0 bases from V and 4 from J, leaving 14 bases between them.

This clonotype was seen once. The chain recombines TRBV4-3 with TRBJ2-1; 10 nucleotides agree with TRBD2. The CDR3 is made up of 16 amino acids. After removal of 0 bases from V and 4 bases from J, the junction contained 3 bases not matched to a gene. Looked up from germline, CDR1 is LGHNA and CDR2 is YSLEER. Written as DNA, the CDR3 is TGCGCCAGCAGCCAAGAGGGTAGCGGGGGGTACAATGAGCAGTTCTTC. Translation: CASSQEGSGGYNEQFF.